The 8 T cell receptor beta chains below come from one sample, sequenced in a study of blood T cell repertoires in COVID-19. The assay was immunoSEQ multiplex PCR, and TCRdb's table has in-frame clones only and misses some. The sample contains roughly 140,000 clones, roughly 90% of which appear only once. Material for sequencing was PBMCs or T cells enriched from blood (not recorded which). The receptors were sampled from a woman aged 25 to 39 with acute COVID-19.

Points on this clone: The same CDR3 arises from other DNA sequences in this sample as well. The chain uses TRBV7-2 and TRBJ1-1, with 9 bases aligning to TRBD1. CDR3 length: 15 residues. J was trimmed by 1 base and V by 2 bases; bases with no gene match: 2. Germline values: CDR1 SGHTA, CDR2 FQGNSA. The CDR3: CASSLLGQGNTEAFF. The CDR3 nucleotides read TGTGCCAGCAGCTTACTGGGACAGGGGAACACTGAAGCTTTCTTT.

The chain recombines TRBV19 with TRBJ1-6, with 8 positions matching TRBD1. The CDR3 consists of 18 residues. Germline V gives CDR1 LNHDA, CDR2 SQIVND (reference sequence). V shed 1 base, J shed 1 base, and the junction held 6 bases outside the gene matches. CDR3 nucleotide sequence: TGTGCCAGTAGTATAGCTACAGGGGGTAATTCCTATAATTCACCCCTCCACTTT. Its translation is CASSIATGGNSYNSPLHF.

The CDR3 coding sequence is TGTGCCAGCACCCGGACAGATCCCGGGGAGCTGTTTTTT. Translated, it gives CASTRTDPGELFF. This chain links TRBV12-3 or TRBV12-4 with TRBJ2-2; possible D gene TRBD1, 6 bases. This CDR3 spans 13 amino acids. Trimming pared 7 bases from V and 6 bases from J, leaving 12 bases between.

The gene calls are TRBV5-1 and TRBJ2-1; 7 bases match TRBD2. This CDR3 is 16 amino acids long. Germline V gene data show CDR1 as SGHRS and CDR2 as YFSETQ. V lost 0 bases and J lost 10; bases outside the gene matches: 13. The DNA of the CDR3 is TGCGCCAGCAGCTTGGCTTGGGGAGGGCCCCAAGTAGAGCAGTTCTTC. Its protein is CASSLAWGGPQVEQFF.

This chain links TRBV11-1 with TRBJ2-5; a possible D gene is TRBD2 (5 bases). The CDR3 extends over 13 amino acids. Germline CDR1 reads SGHAT; CDR2 reads FQDESV (reference sequence). V lost 3 bases to trimming and J lost 4 bases, with 9 bases between them. CDR3 sequence reads: CASSFNEGETQYF. The CDR3 DNA sequence: TGTGCCAGCAGCTTCAATGAGGGAGAGACCCAGTACTTC.

The J gene is TRBJ2-1, the V gene TRBV6-1, with TRBD2 identical over 11 bases. Germline lookup yields CDR1 MNHNS and CDR2 SASEGT. This CDR3 region has 17 residues. Unmatched junction bases numbered 12, after V lost 2 bases and J lost 9 bases. The chain's CDR3 is CASSENSRLAGGGEQFF. In DNA, the CDR3 is TGTGCCAGCAGTGAAAATAGTCGGCTAGCGGGAGGAGGTGAGCAGTTCTTC.

This chain links TRBV28 with TRBJ2-5, with D possibly being TRBD1 (5 bases). The CDR3 contains 14 residues. Trimming cost V 2 bases and J 3 bases, with 10 bases left between them. Germline V gene lookup returns CDR1 MDHEN and CDR2 SYDVKM. In nucleotides, the CDR3 is TGTGCCAGCAGTTTAGGGGCTCCCGAAGAGACCCAGTACTTC. This gives the protein CASSLGAPEETQYF. Full variable domain (remainder filled in from reference TRBV28 and TRBJ2-5): DVKVTQSSRYLVKRTGEKVFLECVQDMDHENMFWYRQDPGLGLRLIYFSYDVKMKEKGDIPEGYSVSREKKERFSLILESASTNQTSMYLCASSLGAPEETQYFGPGTRLLVL.

This clone came up a few times. This chain uses TRBV4-3 with TRBJ2-1; the D is unclear. Germline lookup yields CDR1 LGHNA and CDR2 YSLEER. V was shortened by 8 bases and J by 9 bases, with 20 bases between the two germline ends. The CDR3 is made up of 14 amino acids. This CDR3 is CASELRLNLGEQFF. The CDR3 DNA sequence: TGCGCCAGCGAACTCCGTCTAAATCTCGGTGAGCAGTTCTTC.